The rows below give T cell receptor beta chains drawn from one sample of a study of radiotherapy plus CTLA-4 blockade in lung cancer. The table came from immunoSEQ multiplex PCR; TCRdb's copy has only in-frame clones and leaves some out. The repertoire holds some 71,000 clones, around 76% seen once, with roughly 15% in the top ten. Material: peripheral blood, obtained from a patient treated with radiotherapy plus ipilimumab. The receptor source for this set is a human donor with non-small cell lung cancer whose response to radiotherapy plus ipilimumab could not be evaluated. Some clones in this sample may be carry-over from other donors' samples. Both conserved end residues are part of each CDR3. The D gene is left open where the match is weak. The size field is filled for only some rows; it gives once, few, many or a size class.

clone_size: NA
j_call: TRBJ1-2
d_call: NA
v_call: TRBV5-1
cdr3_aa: CASSLEDGPGYGYTF
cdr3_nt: TGCGCCAGCAGCTTGGAGGACGGACCGGGATATGGCTACACCTTC

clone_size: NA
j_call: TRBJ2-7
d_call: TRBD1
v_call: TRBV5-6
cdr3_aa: CASTPDRGDEQYF
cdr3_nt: TGTGCCAGCACCCCGGACAGGGGTGACGAGCAGTACTTC

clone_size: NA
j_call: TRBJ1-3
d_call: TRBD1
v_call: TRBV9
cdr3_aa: CASSPTGLVNTIYF
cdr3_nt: TGTGCCAGCAGCCCGACAGGGCTCGTAAACACCATATATTTT

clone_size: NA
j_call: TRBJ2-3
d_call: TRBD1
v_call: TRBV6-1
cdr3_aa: CASRTGGGDTQYF
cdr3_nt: TGTGCCAGCAGAACAGGGGGTGGAGATACGCAGTATTTT

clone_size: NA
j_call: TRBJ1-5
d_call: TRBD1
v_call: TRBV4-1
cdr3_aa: CASSQTLNGQGRNQPQHF
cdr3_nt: TGCGCCAGCAGCCAAACTTTAAACGGACAGGGACGCAATCAGCCCCAGCATTTT

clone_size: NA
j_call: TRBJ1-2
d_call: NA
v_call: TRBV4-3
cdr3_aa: CASSQDLHSYGYTF
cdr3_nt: TGCGCCAGCAGCCAAGATTTGCACAGCTATGGCTACACCTTC

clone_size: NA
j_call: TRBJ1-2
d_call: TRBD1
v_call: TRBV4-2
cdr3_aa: CASSHDPGTVLLYGYTF
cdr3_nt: TGTGCCAGCAGCCACGACCCCGGGACAGTGCTCCTCTATGGCTACACCTTC

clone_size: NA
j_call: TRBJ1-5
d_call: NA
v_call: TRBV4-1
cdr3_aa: CASSHSSTPYSNQPQHF
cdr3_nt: TGCGCCAGCAGCCATTCCTCGACACCGTATAGCAATCAGCCCCAGCATTTT

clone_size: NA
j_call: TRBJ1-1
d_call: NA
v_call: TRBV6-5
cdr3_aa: CASRQRTEAFF
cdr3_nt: TGTGCCAGCAGGCAGAGGACTGAAGCTTTCTTT

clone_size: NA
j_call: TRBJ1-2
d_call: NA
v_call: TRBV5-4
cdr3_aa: CASSEGVSDYGYTF
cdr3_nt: TGTGCCAGCAGCGAAGGGGTTTCCGACTATGGCTACACCTTC

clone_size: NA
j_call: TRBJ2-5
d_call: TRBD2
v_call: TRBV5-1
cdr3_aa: CASSRRTSGGAGETQYF
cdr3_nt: TGCGCCAGCAGCCGCCGGACTAGCGGGGGGGCGGGGGAGACCCAGTACTTC

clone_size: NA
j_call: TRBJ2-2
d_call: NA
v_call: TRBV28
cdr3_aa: CASSLSRANTGELFF
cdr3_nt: TGTGCCAGCAGTTTATCCAGGGCGAACACCGGGGAGCTGTTTTTT

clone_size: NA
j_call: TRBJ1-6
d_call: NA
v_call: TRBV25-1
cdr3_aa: CASSELGALNSPLHF
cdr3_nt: TGTGCCAGCAGTGAATTGGGGGCCTTGAATTCACCCCTCCACTTT

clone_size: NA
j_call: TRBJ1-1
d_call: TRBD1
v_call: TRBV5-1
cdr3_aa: CASSLGDSGYTEAFF
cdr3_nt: TGCGCCAGCAGCTTGGGGGACAGCGGCTACACTGAAGCTTTCTTT

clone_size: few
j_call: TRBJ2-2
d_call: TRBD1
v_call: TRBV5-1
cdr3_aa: CASSFGTDTGELFF
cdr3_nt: TGCGCCAGCAGCTTCGGGACAGACACCGGGGAGCTGTTTTTT

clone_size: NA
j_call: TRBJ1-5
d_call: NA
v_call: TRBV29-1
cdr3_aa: CSVETPGQPQHF
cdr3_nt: TGCAGCGTTGAAACCCCCGGTCAGCCCCAGCATTTT

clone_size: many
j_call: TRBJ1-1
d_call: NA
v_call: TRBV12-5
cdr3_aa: CASGVLGGGAFF
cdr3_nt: TGTGCTAGTGGGGTTCTGGGGGGAGGAGCTTTCTTT

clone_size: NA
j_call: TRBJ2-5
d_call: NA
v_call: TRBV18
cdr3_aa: CASSKGEETQYF
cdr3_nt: TGTGCCAGCTCAAAGGGGGAAGAGACCCAGTACTTC

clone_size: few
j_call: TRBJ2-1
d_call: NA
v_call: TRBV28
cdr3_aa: CASTVYPRGDEQFF
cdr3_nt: TGTGCCAGCACCGTATACCCCAGGGGCGATGAGCAGTTCTTC

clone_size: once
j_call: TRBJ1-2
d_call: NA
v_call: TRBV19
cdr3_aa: CASIGSGLFNYGYTF
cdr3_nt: TGTGCCAGTATTGGATCAGGGCTCTTTAACTATGGCTACACCTTC

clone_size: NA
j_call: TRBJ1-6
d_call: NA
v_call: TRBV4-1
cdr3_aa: CASSQVPNMSNSPLHF
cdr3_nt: TGCGCCAGCAGCCAAGTCCCGAACATGTCAAATTCACCCCTCCACTTT

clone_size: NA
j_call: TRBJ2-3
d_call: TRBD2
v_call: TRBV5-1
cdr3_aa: CASSGPGTSGGPGSTDTQYF
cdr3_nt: TGCGCCAGCAGCGGGCCGGGGACTAGCGGGGGGCCCGGAAGTACAGATACGCAGTATTTT

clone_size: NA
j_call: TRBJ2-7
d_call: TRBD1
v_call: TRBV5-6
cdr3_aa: CASSLGQGDEQYF
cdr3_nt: TGTGCCAGCAGCCTGGGACAGGGCGACGAGCAGTACTTC

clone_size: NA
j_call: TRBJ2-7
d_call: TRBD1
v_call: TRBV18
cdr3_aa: CASSQAGTETYEQYF
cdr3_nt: TGTGCCAGCTCTCAAGCCGGGACAGAAACCTACGAGCAGTACTTC

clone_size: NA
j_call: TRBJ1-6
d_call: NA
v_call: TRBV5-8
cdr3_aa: CASSLTGANSPLHF
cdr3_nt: TGTGCCAGCAGCTTGACAGGTGCCAATTCACCCCTCCACTTT

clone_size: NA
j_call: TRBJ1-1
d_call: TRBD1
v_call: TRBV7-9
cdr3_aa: CASSTTGGGTEAFF
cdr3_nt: TGTGCCAGCAGCACGACAGGGGGTGGCACTGAAGCTTTCTTT

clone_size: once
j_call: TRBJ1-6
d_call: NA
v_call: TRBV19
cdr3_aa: CASSTGGTRDNSPLHF
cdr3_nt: TGTGCCAGTAGTACGGGGGGGACACGGGATAATTCACCCCTCCACTTT

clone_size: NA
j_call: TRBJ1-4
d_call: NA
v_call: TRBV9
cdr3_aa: CASSVEGVTNEKLFF
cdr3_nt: TGTGCCAGCAGCGTAGAGGGGGTTACGAATGAAAAACTGTTTTTT

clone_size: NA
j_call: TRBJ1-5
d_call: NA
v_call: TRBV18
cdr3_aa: CASSQSDRDSNQPQHF
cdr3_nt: TGTGCCAGCTCACAGTCGGACAGAGATAGCAATCAGCCCCAGCATTTT

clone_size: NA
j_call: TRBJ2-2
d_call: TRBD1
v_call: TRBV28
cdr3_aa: CASSPSKGQGTGELFF
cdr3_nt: TGTGCCAGCAGTCCCTCTAAGGGACAGGGTACCGGGGAGCTGTTTTTT

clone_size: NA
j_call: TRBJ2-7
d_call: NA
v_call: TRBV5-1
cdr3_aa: CASRGGGGSSYEQYF
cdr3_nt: TGCGCCAGCAGGGGCGGGGGCGGAAGCTCCTACGAGCAGTACTTC

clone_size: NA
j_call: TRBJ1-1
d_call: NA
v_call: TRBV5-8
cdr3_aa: CASSFPGITEAFF
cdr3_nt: TGTGCCAGCAGCTTTCCAGGGATCACTGAAGCTTTCTTT

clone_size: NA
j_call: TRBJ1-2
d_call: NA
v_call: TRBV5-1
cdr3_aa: CASSSQGWGDDGYTF
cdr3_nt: TGCGCCAGCAGCTCGCAGGGATGGGGTGACGATGGCTACACCTTC

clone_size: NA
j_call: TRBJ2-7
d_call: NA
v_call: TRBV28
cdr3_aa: CASCEDSFFEEQYF
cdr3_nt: TGTGCCAGCTGTGAGGACAGTTTTTTCGAGGAGCAGTACTTC

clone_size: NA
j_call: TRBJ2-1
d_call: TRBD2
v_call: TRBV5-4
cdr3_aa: CASRDGTRGEQFF
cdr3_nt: TGTGCCAGCAGAGACGGGACTAGAGGTGAGCAGTTCTTC

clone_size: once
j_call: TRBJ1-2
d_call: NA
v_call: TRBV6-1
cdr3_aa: CASSASGGLYGYTF
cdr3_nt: TGTGCCAGCAGTGCATCGGGGGGGCTGTATGGCTACACCTTC

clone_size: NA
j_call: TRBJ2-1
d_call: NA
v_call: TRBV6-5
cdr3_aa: CASTPKVPLNNEQFF
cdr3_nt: TGTGCCAGCACCCCGAAAGTCCCTCTAAACAATGAGCAGTTCTTC

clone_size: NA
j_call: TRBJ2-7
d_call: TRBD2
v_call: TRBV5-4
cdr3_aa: CASSPNGRAALYF
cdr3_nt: TGTGCCAGCAGCCCCAACGGGAGGGCAGCCCTATACTTC

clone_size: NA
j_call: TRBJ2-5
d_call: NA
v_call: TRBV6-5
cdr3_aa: CASSSRDTLGEETQYF
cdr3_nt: TGTGCCAGCAGTTCCAGGGACACCCTAGGGGAAGAGACCCAGTACTTC

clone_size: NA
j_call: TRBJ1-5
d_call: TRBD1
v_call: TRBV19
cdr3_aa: CASSIDGTGKPQHF
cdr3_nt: TGTGCCAGTAGTATAGATGGGACAGGGAAGCCCCAGCATTTT

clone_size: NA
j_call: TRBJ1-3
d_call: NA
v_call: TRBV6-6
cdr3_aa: CASSQMKKGSGNTIYF
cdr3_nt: TGTGCCAGCAGTCAAATGAAGAAGGGGTCTGGAAACACCATATATTTT

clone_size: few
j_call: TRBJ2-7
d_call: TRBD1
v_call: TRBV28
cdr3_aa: CASSLTGGEYEQYF
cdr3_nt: TGTGCCAGCAGTTTGACAGGGGGGGAGTACGAGCAGTACTTC

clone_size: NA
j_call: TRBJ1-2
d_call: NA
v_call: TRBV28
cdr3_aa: CASITTYDYGYTF
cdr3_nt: TGTGCCAGCATAACGACATACGACTATGGCTACACCTTC

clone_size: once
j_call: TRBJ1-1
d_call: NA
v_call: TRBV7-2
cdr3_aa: CASSPFQGSTEAFF
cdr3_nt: TGTGCCAGCAGCCCTTTTCAGGGGAGTACTGAAGCTTTCTTT

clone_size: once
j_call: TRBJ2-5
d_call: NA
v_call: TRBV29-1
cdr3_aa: CSVVIQETQYF
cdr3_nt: TGCAGCGTTGTCATCCAAGAGACCCAGTACTTC

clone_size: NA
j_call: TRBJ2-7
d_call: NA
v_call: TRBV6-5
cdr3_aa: CASSYSGHKILYEQYF
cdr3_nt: TGTGCCAGCAGTTACTCGGGACATAAGATCCTCTACGAGCAGTACTTC

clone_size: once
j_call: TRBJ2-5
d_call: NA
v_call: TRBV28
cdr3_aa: CASAEGKGIQETQYF
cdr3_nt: TGTGCCAGCGCGGAGGGAAAAGGGATTCAAGAGACCCAGTACTTC

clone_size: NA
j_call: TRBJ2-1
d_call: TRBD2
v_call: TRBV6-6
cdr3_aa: CASRNGGAGDNEQFF
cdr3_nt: TGTGCCAGCAGAAACGGGGGGGCCGGGGACAATGAGCAGTTCTTC

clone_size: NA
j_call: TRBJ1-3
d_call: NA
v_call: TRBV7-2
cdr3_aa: CASSLNSGNTIYF
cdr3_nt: TGTGCCAGCAGCCTCAACTCGGGAAACACCATATATTTT

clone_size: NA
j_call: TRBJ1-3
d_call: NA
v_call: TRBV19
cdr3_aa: CASSIGAAGNTGNTIYF
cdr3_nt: TGTGCCAGTAGTATAGGAGCGGCCGGAAACACTGGGAACACCATATATTTT

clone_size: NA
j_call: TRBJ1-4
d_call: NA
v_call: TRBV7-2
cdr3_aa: CASSTRGGVGTNEKLFF
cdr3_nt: TGTGCCAGCAGCACTCGAGGAGGGGTGGGAACTAATGAAAAACTGTTTTTT

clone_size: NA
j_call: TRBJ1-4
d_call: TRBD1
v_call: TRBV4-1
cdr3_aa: CASSQDLAGTGDEKLFF
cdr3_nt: TGCGCCAGCAGCCAAGATTTAGCCGGGACAGGGGATGAAAAACTGTTTTTT

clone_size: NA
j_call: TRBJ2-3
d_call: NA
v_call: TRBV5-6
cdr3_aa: CASSLAGRGRTDTQYF
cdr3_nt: TGTGCCAGCAGCTTAGCGGGGCGGGGGCGCACAGATACGCAGTATTTT

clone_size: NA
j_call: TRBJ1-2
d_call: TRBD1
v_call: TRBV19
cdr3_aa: CASSNPQQGNGYTF
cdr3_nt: TGTGCCAGTAGTAACCCCCAACAGGGGAATGGCTACACCTTC

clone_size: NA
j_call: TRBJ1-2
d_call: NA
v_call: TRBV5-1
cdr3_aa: CASSLAEGRYTF
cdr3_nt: TGCGCCAGCAGCTTGGCGGAGGGCCGCTACACCTTC

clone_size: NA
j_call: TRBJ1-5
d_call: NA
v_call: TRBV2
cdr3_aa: CASSPGFSNQPQHF
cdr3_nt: TGTGCCAGCAGTCCGGGGTTCAGCAATCAGCCCCAGCATTTT

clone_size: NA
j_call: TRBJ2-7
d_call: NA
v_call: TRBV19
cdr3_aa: CASSGHSSYEQYF
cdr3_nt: TGTGCCAGTAGTGGACACAGCTCCTACGAGCAGTACTTC

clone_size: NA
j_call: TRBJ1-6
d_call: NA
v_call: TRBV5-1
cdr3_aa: CASRSGSYNSPLHF
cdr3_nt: TGCGCCAGCAGATCGGGGTCCTATAATTCACCCCTCCACTTT